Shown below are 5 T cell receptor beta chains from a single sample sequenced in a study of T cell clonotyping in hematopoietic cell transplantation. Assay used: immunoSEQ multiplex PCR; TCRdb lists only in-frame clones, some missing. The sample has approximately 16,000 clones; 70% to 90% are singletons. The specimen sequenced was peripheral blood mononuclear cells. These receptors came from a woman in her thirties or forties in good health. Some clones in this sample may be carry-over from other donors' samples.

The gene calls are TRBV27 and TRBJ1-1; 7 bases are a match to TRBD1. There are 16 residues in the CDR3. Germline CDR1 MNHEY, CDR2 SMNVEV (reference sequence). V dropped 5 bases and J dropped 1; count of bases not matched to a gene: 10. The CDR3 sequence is CASSPGTAIGNTEAFF. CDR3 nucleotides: TGTGCCAGCAGTCCTGGGACAGCCATTGGGAACACTGAAGCTTTCTTT.

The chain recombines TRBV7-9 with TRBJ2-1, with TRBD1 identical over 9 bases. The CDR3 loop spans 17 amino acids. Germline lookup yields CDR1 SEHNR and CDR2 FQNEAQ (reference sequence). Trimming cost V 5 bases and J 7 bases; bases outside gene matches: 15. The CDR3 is CASSPSQGRDRANEQFF. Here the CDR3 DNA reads TGTGCCAGCAGCCCCTCCCAGGGCCGGGACAGGGCGAATGAGCAGTTCTTC.

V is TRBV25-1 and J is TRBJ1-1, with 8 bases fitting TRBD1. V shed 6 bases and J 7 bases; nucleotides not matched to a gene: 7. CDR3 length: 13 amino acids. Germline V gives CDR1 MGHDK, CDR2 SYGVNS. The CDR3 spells CASRDPQGVEAFF. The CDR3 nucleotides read TGTGCCAGCAGAGATCCACAGGGGGTTGAAGCTTTCTTT.

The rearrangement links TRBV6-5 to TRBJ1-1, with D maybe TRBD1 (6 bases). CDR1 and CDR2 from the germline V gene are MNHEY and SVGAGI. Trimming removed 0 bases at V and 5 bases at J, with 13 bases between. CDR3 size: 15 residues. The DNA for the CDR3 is TGTGCCAGCAGTTACTCGACAGGTTTGTCGACTGAAGCTTTCTTT. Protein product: CASSYSTGLSTEAFF.

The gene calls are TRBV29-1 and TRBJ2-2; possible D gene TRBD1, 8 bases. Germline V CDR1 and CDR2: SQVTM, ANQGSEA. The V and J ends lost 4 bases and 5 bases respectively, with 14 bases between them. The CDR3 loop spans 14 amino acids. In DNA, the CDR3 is TGCAGCGTTGCCCACAGGGGGGGGACCGGGGAGCTGTTTTTT. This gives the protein CSVAHRGGTGELFF.